The 24 T cell receptor beta chains below were found in one sample sequenced in a study of Graves' ophthalmopathy and Graves' hyperthyroidism. Amplified TCR beta CDR3 regions were obtained using RNA transcripts as template. HTBI primers served in a first-round RT-PCR, which a second-round multiplex PCR followed. Each CDR3 protein is one row after TCRdb ran MiXCR on the multiplex PCR reads. The sample includes around 600,000 distinct CDR3 sequences, roughly 39% of them seen just once. The sample consisted of peripheral blood. The receptor source for this set is an adult man with Graves' ophthalmopathy.

This chain joins TRBV7-8 and TRBJ2-5, with D possibly being TRBD1 or TRBD2 (5 bases each). The length of the CDR3 is 16 residues. Germline V CDR1 and CDR2: SGHVS, FQNEAQ. Trimming removed 1 base at V and 9 bases at J, with 21 bases between. The CDR3 loop is CASSLGGGSRNQPQYF. As DNA, the CDR3 is TGTGCCAGCAGCTTAGGTGGGGGAAGTCGCAATCAGCCCCAGTACTTC. Full variable domain (outside the CDR3, taken from reference TRBV7-8 and TRBJ2-5): GAGVSQSPRYKVAKRGQDVALRCDPISGHVSLFWYQQALGQGPEFLTYFQNEAQLDKSGLPSDRFFAERPEGSVSTLKIQRTQQEDSAVYLCASSLGGGSRNQPQYFGPGTRLLVL.

The chain carries TRBV30 and TRBJ2-5; D possibly corresponds to TRBD2 (5 bases). Germline CDR1 is GTSNPN and CDR2 is SVGIG (reference sequence). V was pared by 2 bases and J by 5 bases, with 15 bases between. The CDR3 is 14 residues long. CDR3 region: CAWSLIGSEETQYF. CDR3 sequence (DNA): TGTGCCTGGAGTTTAATAGGGAGTGAGGAGACCCAGTACTTC.

This clonotype was observed at least ten times. Germline and junction disagree at one end, which may indicate a read error. The chain links TRBV29-1 to TRBJ1-3; TRBD1 matches at 8 bases. Looked up from germline, CDR1 is SQVTM and CDR2 is ANQGSEA. The CDR3 consists of 14 residues. As DNA, the CDR3 is TGCAGCGCCCGCTTTCAGGGGGCTGGGAACACCATATATTTT. Translation: CSARFQGAGNTIYF.

This clonotype was counted at least ten times. The chain links TRBV14 to TRBJ1-1; D might be TRBD1 (5 bases). This CDR3 has 15 amino acids. Germline V CDR1 and CDR2: SGHDN, FVKESK. V lost 1 base to trimming and J lost 2 bases, with 11 bases between them. The CDR3, as DNA: TGTGCCAGCAGCCAAGTAATAGGGACCAACACTGAAGCTTTCTTT. Translating gives CASSQVIGTNTEAFF.

This clonotype was detected many times. The chain combines TRBV6-5 with TRBJ2-7, with 9 bases aligning to TRBD1. The CDR3 covers 14 residues. From germline, CDR1 is MNHEY and CDR2 SVGAGI. Trimming took 0 bases from V and 5 from J; bases not matched to a gene: 2. CDR3 protein: CASSYSWTGDEQYF. DNA for the CDR3: TGTGCCAGCAGTTACTCGTGGACAGGGGACGAGCAGTACTTC.

The chain couples TRBV10-2 to TRBJ2-7; 7 bases map to TRBD2. CDR1 and CDR2 (germline): WSHSY, SAAADI. The V segment lost 6 bases and the J segment 1 base; nucleotides outside the gene matches: 12. CDR3 size: 16 residues. The CDR3: CASRSPSGNFSYEQYF. Here the CDR3 DNA reads TGCGCCAGCAGGAGCCCGAGCGGGAACTTTTCCTACGAGCAGTACTTC.

Turning to this clonotype: A read error may explain this, as a much larger clone is one base away. The J gene is TRBJ1-4, the V gene TRBV7-8, with 7 nucleotides matching TRBD1. CDR1 is SGHVS, CDR2 FQNEAQ, per germline. Trimming took 5 bases from V and 8 from J; bases not matched to a gene: 8. The CDR3 has 14 amino acids. CDR3 protein: CASSAEGAGEKLFF. The DNA of the CDR3 is TGTGCCAGCAGCGCAGAGGGGGCCGGAGAAAAACTGTTTTTT.

This clonotype was found many times. The chain recombines TRBV12-3 or TRBV12-4 with TRBJ2-5, with D hard to call. Trimming took 5 bases from V and 7 from J, leaving 14 bases between them. The CDR3 loop spans 13 amino acids. CDR3: CASSRAAKGTQYF. As DNA, the CDR3 is TGTGCCAGCAGTCGGGCAGCCAAGGGGACCCAGTACTTC.

The genes are TRBV20-1 and TRBJ1-1; D unclear. V was trimmed by 2 bases and J by 0 bases, leaving 16 bases between them. From germline, CDR1 is DFQATT and CDR2 SNEGSKA (reference sequence). The CDR3 spans 16 residues. CDR3 region: CSARPPGGHMNTEAFF. CDR3 bases: TGCAGTGCTAGACCCCCAGGAGGGCACATGAACACTGAAGCTTTCTTT.

This clonotype was seen at least ten times. The chain carries TRBV20-1 and TRBJ2-5; the D gene is possibly TRBD2 (5 bases). The V end lost 5 bases, the J end lost 5 bases, and 9 bases lay between the germline ends. This CDR3 spans 11 amino acids. Germline lookup yields CDR1 DFQATT and CDR2 SNEGSKA (reference sequence). Here the CDR3 DNA reads TGCAGTGCTCGGAGGCGGGAGACCCAGTACTTC. Encoded protein: CSARRRETQYF.

This clonotype has at least ten counts. The chain uses TRBV2 and TRBJ2-5, with 14 bases identical to TRBD2. CDR1 and CDR2 from the germline V gene are SNHLY and FYNNEI. V was clipped by 4 bases and J by 5 bases; unmatched bases: 6. The CDR3 contains 16 residues. CDR3 loop: CASSVEGLAGVETQYF. The CDR3 DNA sequence: TGTGCCAGCAGTGTCGAGGGACTAGCGGGAGTTGAGACCCAGTACTTC.

This clonotype was counted only a few times. This chain links TRBV12-3 or TRBV12-4 with TRBJ2-2; 7 bases are a match to TRBD2. The CDR3 totals 14 residues. V gave up 8 bases and J gave up 5 bases; unmatched junction bases: 8. The CDR3 sequence: CASAAGLWTGELFF. The DNA of the CDR3 is TGTGCCAGCGCAGCGGGGTTATGGACCGGGGAGCTGTTTTTT.

The count of this clonotype is one. The J gene is TRBJ2-7, the V gene TRBV7-9; 8 bases align to TRBD1. Unmatched junction bases numbered 12, after V lost 5 bases and J lost 9 bases. CDR1 and CDR2 from the germline V gene are SEHNR and FQNEAQ (reference sequence). The CDR3 is 14 amino acids. The chain's CDR3 is CASSTLGQGNAQYF. DNA of the CDR3: TGTGCCAGCAGCACACTAGGACAGGGCAACGCGCAGTACTTC.

The rearrangement links TRBV25-1 to TRBJ1-6; no clear D. This CDR3 spans 14 amino acids. CDR1 and CDR2 (germline): MGHDK, SYGVNS. Between the trimmed V and J ends, which lost 6 bases and 5 bases, there was a span of 11 bases. The CDR3 DNA sequence: TGTGCCAGCAGGGGCGGGTTTGATAATTCACCCCTCCACTTT. It encodes CASRGGFDNSPLHF.

In its sample, this clonotype was seen many times. This chain uses TRBV11-3 with TRBJ1-6; D unresolved. Looked up from germline, CDR1 is SGHNT and CDR2 is YENEEA. This CDR3 comprises 14 residues. The ends were cut back, 5 bases at V and 6 bases at J, with 11 bases in the middle. In DNA, the CDR3 is TGTGCCAGCAGCAACGGAAGGGCTAATTCACCCCTCCACTTT. Residues: CASSNGRANSPLHF.

Many counts were recorded for this clonotype. The chain recombines TRBV2 with TRBJ2-3, with D hard to call. From germline, CDR1 is SNHLY and CDR2 FYNNEI. The CDR3 is made up of 11 amino acids. Trimming removed 4 bases at V and 4 bases at J, with 3 bases between. The CDR3 nucleotides read TGTGCCAGCAGTGTGGCAGATACGCAGTATTTT. Its protein product is CASSVADTQYF.

This clonotype was detected many times. The rearrangement uses TRBV7-6 and TRBJ1-5; D is uncertain. Germline assignment: CDR1 SGHVS and CDR2 FNYEAQ. V shed 5 bases and J shed 4 bases, with 9 bases lying between them. The CDR3 sequence is 13 residues long. CDR3 coding DNA: TGTGCCAGCAGCGGTACCAGAAATCAGCCCCAGCATTTT. Translated: CASSGTRNQPQHF.

Many counts were recorded for this clonotype. The chain joins TRBV29-1 to TRBJ2-5; D perhaps matches TRBD1 (5 bases). The V end lost 4 bases, the J end lost 1 base, and 7 bases lay between the germline ends. This CDR3 has 12 amino acids. Germline V gene data show CDR1 as SQVTM and CDR2 as ANQGSEA. The CDR3 here is CSVVDSQETQYF. CDR3 in DNA: TGCAGCGTTGTCGACAGCCAAGAGACCCAGTACTTC.

This clonotype was counted ten times or more. The chain uses TRBV14 and TRBJ1-6; perhaps TRBD1 as D (5 bases). CDR1 is SGHDN and CDR2 is FVKESK in the germline V gene. V was cut by 1 base and J by 6 bases, with 7 bases left in between. The CDR3 contains 14 residues. CDR3 sequence: CASSQVQGNSPLHF. The CDR3 bases are TGTGCCAGCAGCCAAGTCCAGGGTAATTCACCCCTCCACTTT.

Remarks on this clonotype: The conserved phenylalanine or tryptophan normally closing the CDR3 is absent here, so this likely arose from a read error. The rearrangement joins TRBV10-3 to TRBJ2-5; D may correspond to TRBD1 or TRBD2 (5 bases each). The CDR3 has 14 amino acids. Per the germline V gene, CDR1 is ENHRY and CDR2 is SYGVKD. Trimming took off 10 bases at V and 2 bases at J, with 17 bases between the two ends. The CDR3 DNA sequence: TGTGCCAGCCGCCCGGGACCGACGCAAGAGACCCAGTACCTC. It encodes CASRPGPTQETQYL.

Turning to this clonotype: A junction boundary mismatches the germline segment, possibly from a read error. The rearrangement links TRBV12-3 or TRBV12-4 to TRBJ1-1; D is ambiguous. CDR3 length: 15 amino acids. CDR3 loop: CASSFLVAMNTEAFF. The CDR3 DNA follows: TGTGCCAGCAGCTTTTTAGTAGCTATGAACACTGAAGCCTTCTTT.

Ten or more counts support this clonotype. The chain uses TRBV7-2 and TRBJ1-6; 8 bases map to TRBD1. The CDR3 runs 15 residues. Germline trimming cut 2 bases from V and 10 bases from J; bases unmatched to any gene: 7. Per germline, CDR1 SGHTA and CDR2 FQGNSA. In nucleotides, the CDR3 is TGTGCCAGCAGCTTACTCGACAGGGGAGCGTCACCCCTCCACTTT. Translating it yields CASSLLDRGASPLHF.

This clonotype showed up many times. The V call is TRBV10-3, the J call TRBJ1-6; D not resolved. V was clipped by 5 bases and J by 7 bases, with 18 bases between them. This CDR3 spans 16 amino acids. The V gene's germline CDR1 is ENHRY and CDR2 SYGVKD. The CDR3 loop is CAISYLPSGENSPLHF. DNA of the CDR3: TGTGCCATCAGTTATCTACCAAGTGGGGAGAATTCACCCCTCCACTTT.

This chain connects TRBV12-3 or TRBV12-4 to TRBJ1-5, with D perhaps TRBD1 (6 bases). This CDR3 comprises 15 residues. V lost 3 bases, J lost 4 bases, and 13 bases lay in between. The CDR3: CASSFSGDTNQPQHF. Written as DNA, the CDR3 is TGTGCCAGCAGTTTCTCAGGGGACACAAATCAGCCCCAGCATTTT.